A selection of T cell receptor beta chains follows, all from one sample in a study of CD8 T cells in Susac syndrome. TCRdb reprocessed the immunoSEQ multiplex PCR reads via MiXCR and lists one record per CDR3 protein. The sample comprises about 190,000 distinct CDR3 sequences, roughly nine tenths of which are singletons, and about 0.1% rests with the top ten. Sequences were obtained from CD4+ T cells from PBMCs. These receptors all come from a human donor with Susac syndrome. CDR3s leave out the opening cysteine and the closing phenylalanine or tryptophan. Each record gives: CDR3 protein, V gene, J gene.

SVSKRRDNTEAF	TRBV29-1	TRBJ1-1
ASRTGGTQETQY	TRBV6-1	TRBJ2-5
ASTLTGSETQY	TRBV28	TRBJ2-5
ASSFSYPSYGYT	TRBV5-1	TRBJ1-2
ASSSYVSTPGAQY	TRBV5-1	TRBJ2-5
AWSVSPGDGYT	TRBV30	TRBJ1-2
ASSLAASGVPYEQY	TRBV7-2	TRBJ2-7
ASSAPTSGKENLNEQF	TRBV2	TRBJ2-1
ASTAGESSGANVLT	TRBV6-1	TRBJ2-6
ASSLKGQGGSDGYNEQF	TRBV18	TRBJ2-1
ASSSRGILGYT	TRBV27	TRBJ1-2
ASSEDSNTQY	TRBV5-4	TRBJ2-3
ASRKPGQGYGNTIY	TRBV28	TRBJ1-3
ASKPRDRGHEQY	TRBV2	TRBJ2-7
ASRKDLSGRTNEQF	TRBV27	TRBJ2-1
ASSQDRGRNQPQH	TRBV2	TRBJ1-5
ASSLSSGSYEQF	TRBV4-1	TRBJ2-1
ASSIGDRGLNEQF	TRBV19	TRBJ2-1
ASSQGVRITGELF	TRBV3-1	TRBJ2-2
ATSDLHRAVSETQY	TRBV24-1	TRBJ2-5
ASSPTTIGHYGYT	TRBV27	TRBJ1-2
ASSQDPGNPNEKLF	TRBV4-1	TRBJ1-4
SVERAGTEAF	TRBV29-1	TRBJ1-1
ASSLPPSGSLVGKNEQF	TRBV5-1	TRBJ2-1
ASSINRENYGYT	TRBV19	TRBJ1-2
ASSEVAVTDTQY	TRBV2	TRBJ2-3
SVHGQSITEAF	TRBV29-1	TRBJ1-1
ASSPKETQY	TRBV2	TRBJ2-5
SATGTSGALADTQY	TRBV20-1	TRBJ2-3
ASSLPGNHYGYT	TRBV5-4	TRBJ1-2
ASSDPVDQDYEQY	TRBV6-4	TRBJ2-7
SAGAGNTEAF	TRBV20-1	TRBJ1-1
ASRLRPGVRSGNTIY	TRBV6-1	TRBJ1-3
ASSFSYQETQY	TRBV5-1	TRBJ2-5
ASSLQTENYEQY	TRBV12-3/TRBV12-4	TRBJ2-7
SASNRRQAGVEQF	TRBV20-1	TRBJ2-1
ASTLLYSNQPQH	TRBV2	TRBJ1-5
SGGQGADYGYT	TRBV29-1	TRBJ1-2
ASSLGIGTDTQY	TRBV7-9	TRBJ2-3
AWIPDRARFEQY	TRBV30	TRBJ2-7
AWRGDRRDGYT	TRBV30	TRBJ1-2
ASSFATGTGTYEQY	TRBV19	TRBJ2-7
ASSMEGSLGEQY	TRBV19	TRBJ2-7
ASSSLAEKNTGELF	TRBV21-1	TRBJ2-2
ASSLEAGFNEKLF	TRBV5-1	TRBJ1-4
ASSRDTEAF	TRBV3-1	TRBJ1-1
ASSPLPGPSSGANVLT	TRBV18	TRBJ2-6
ASRVRPGLFNSPLH	TRBV5-6	TRBJ1-6
ASSEAQDRNGYT	TRBV6-1	TRBJ1-2
SASRQGTGNTIY	TRBV20-1	TRBJ1-3
SASGGPTEAF	TRBV20-1	TRBJ1-1
ASSPSLGPDLGTTGNTIY	TRBV3-1	TRBJ1-3
SGGLAGGPYNEQF	TRBV20-1	TRBJ2-1